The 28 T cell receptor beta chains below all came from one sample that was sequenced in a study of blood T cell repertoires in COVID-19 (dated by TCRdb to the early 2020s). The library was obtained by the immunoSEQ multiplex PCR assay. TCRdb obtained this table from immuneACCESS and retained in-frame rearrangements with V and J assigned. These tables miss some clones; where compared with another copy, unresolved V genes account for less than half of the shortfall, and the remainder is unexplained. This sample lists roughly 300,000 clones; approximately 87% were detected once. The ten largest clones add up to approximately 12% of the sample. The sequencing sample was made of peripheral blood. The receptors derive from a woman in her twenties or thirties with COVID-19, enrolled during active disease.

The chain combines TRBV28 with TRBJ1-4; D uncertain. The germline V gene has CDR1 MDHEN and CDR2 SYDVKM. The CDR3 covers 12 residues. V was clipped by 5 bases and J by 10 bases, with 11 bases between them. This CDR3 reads CASSEDLGKLFF. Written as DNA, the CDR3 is TGTGCCAGCAGTGAGGATTTAGGAAAACTGTTTTTT.

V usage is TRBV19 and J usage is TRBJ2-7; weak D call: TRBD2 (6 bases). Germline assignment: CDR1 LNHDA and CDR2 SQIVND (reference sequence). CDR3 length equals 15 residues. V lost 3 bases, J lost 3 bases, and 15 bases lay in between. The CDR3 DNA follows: TGTGCCAGTAGTATGGGCGGGGCGGATGTCTACGAGCAGTACTTC. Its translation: CASSMGGADVYEQYF.

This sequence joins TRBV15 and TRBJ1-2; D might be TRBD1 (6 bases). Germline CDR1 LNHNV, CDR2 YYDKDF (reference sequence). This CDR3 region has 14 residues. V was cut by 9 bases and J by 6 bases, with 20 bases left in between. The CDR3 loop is CATAAGVEVDGYTF. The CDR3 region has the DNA TGTGCCACGGCGGCAGGGGTGGAGGTCGATGGCTACACCTTC. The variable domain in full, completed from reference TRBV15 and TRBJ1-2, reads DAMVIQNPRYQVTQFGKPVTLSCSQTLNHNVMYWYQQKSSQAPKLLFHYYDKDFNNEADTPDNFQSRRPNTSFCFLDIRSPGLGDTAMYLCATAAGVEVDGYTFGSGTRLTVV.

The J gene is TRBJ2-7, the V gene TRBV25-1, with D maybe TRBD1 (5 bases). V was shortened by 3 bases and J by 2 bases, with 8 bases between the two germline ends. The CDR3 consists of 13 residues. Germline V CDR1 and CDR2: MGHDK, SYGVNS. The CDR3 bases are TGTGCCAGCAGTGAGAGCAGGGCCTACGAGCAGTACTTC. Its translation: CASSESRAYEQYF.

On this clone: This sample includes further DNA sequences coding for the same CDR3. The CDR3 nucleotides read TGTGCCAGCAGTTACTCCGGGATCTATGGCTACACCTTC. Its translation is CASSYSGIYGYTF. This rearrangement joins TRBV6-5 to TRBJ1-2; D is unclear. The V end was cut by 0 bases, the J end by 4 bases, with 6 bases between. CDR1 and CDR2 from the germline V gene are MNHEY and SVGAGI. This CDR3 comprises 13 residues.

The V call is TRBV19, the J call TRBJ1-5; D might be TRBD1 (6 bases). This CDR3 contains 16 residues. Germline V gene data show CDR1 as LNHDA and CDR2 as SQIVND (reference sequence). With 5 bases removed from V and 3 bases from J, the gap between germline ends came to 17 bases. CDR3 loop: CASSPSQGYNNQPQHF. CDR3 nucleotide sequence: TGTGCCAGTAGTCCCTCGCAGGGGTACAACAATCAGCCCCAGCATTTT.

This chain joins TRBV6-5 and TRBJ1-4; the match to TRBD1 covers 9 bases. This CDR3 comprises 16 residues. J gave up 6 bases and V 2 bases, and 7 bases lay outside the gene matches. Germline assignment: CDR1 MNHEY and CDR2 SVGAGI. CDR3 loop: CASSYALGTGYEKLFF. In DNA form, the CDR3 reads TGTGCCAGCAGTTACGCTTTAGGGACAGGGTATGAAAAACTGTTTTTT.

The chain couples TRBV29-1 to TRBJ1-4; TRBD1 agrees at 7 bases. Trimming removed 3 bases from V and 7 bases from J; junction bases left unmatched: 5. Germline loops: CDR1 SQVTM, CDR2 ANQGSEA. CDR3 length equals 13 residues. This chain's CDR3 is CSVDSSGGEKLFF. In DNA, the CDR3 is TGCAGCGTTGATTCATCAGGGGGTGAAAAACTGTTTTTT.

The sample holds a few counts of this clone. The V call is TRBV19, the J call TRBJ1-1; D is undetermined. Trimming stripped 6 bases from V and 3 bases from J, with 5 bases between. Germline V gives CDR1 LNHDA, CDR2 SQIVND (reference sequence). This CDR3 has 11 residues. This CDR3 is CASRRYTEAFF. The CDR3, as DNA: TGTGCCAGTAGGAGGTACACTGAAGCTTTCTTT.

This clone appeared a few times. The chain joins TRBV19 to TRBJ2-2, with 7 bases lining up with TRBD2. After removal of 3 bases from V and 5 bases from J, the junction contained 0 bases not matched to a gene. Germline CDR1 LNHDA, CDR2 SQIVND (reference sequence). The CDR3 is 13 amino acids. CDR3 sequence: CASSMGGTGELFF. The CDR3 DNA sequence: TGTGCCAGTAGTATGGGGGGGACCGGGGAGCTGTTTTTT.

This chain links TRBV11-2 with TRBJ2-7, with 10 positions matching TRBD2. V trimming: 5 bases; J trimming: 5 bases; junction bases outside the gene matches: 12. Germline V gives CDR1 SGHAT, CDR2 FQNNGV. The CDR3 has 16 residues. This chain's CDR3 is CASSPRSGGARDEQYF. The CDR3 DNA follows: TGTGCCAGCAGCCCTCGAAGCGGGGGGGCCAGGGACGAGCAGTACTTC.

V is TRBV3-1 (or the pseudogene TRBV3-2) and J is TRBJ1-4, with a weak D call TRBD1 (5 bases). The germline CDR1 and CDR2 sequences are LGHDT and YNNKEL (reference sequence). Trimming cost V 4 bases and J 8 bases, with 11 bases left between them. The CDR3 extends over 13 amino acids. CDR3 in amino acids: CASSLRGDEKLFF. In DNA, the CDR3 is TGTGCCAGCAGCCTGCGGGGGGACGAAAAACTGTTTTTT.

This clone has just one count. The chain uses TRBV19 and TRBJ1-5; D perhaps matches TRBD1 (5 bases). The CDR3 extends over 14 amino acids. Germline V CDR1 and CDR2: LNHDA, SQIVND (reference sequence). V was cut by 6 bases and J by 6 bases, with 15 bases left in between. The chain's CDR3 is CASSPGELGQPQHF. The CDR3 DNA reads TGTGCCAGTAGCCCGGGGGAGCTCGGTCAGCCCCAGCATTTT.

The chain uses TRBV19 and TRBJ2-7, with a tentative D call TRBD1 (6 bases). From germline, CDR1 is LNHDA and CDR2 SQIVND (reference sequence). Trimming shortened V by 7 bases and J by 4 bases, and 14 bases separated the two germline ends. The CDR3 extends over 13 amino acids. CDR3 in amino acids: CASIRDTRYEQYF. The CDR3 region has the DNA TGTGCCAGTATCCGGGACACGAGATACGAGCAGTACTTC. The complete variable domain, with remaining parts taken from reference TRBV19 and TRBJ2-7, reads DGGITQSPKYLFRKEGQNVTLSCEQNLNHDAMYWYRQDPGQGLRLIYYSQIVNDFQKGDIAEGYSVSREKKESFPLTVTSAQKNPTAFYLCASIRDTRYEQYFGPGTRLTVT.

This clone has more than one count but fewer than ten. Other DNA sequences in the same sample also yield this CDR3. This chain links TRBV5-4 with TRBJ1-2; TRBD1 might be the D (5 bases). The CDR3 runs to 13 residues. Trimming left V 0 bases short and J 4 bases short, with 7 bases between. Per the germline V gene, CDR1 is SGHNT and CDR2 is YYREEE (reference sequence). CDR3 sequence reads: CASSLAGGYGYTF. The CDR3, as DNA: TGTGCCAGCAGCTTGGCGGGGGGCTATGGCTACACCTTC.

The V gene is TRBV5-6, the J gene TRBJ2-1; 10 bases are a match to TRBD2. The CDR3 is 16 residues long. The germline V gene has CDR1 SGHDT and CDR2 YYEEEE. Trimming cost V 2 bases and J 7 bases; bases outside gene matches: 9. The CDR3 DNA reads TGTGCCAGCAGCTTAGCGGGGGGGCCGAGGGGAAATGAGCAGTTCTTC. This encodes CASSLAGGPRGNEQFF. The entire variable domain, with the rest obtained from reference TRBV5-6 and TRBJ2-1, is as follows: DAGVTQSPTHLIKTRGQQVTLRCSPKSGHDTVSWYQQALGQGPQFIFQYYEEEERQRGNFPDRFSGHQFPNYSSELNVNALLLGDSALYLCASSLAGGPRGNEQFFGPGTRLTVL.

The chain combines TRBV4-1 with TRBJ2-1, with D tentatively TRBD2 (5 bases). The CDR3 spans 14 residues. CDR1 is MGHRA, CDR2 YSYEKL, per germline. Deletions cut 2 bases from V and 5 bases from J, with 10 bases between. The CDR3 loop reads CASSQRDPDNEQFF. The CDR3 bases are TGCGCCAGCAGCCAACGGGATCCGGACAATGAGCAGTTCTTC.

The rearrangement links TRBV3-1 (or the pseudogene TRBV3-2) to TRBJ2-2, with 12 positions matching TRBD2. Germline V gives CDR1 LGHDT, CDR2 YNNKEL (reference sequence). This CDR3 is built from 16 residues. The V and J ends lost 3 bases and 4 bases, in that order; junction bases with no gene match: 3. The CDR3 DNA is TGTGCCAGCAGCCATCTAGCGGGGGGGATCACCGGGGAGCTGTTTTTT. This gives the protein CASSHLAGGITGELFF.

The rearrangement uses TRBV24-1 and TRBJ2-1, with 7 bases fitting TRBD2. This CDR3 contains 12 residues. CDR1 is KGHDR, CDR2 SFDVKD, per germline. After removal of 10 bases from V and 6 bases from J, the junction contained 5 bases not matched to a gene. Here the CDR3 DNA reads TGTGCCACTAGCGGGTTAAGCAATGAGCAGTTCTTC. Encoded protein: CATSGLSNEQFF.

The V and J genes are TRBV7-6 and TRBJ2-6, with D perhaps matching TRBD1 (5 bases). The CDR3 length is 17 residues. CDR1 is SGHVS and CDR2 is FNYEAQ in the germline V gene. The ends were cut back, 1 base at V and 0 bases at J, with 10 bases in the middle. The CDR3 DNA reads TGTGCCAGCAGCTTAGGCAGGGCCCGCTCTGGGGCCAACGTCCTGACTTTC. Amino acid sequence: CASSLGRARSGANVLTF.

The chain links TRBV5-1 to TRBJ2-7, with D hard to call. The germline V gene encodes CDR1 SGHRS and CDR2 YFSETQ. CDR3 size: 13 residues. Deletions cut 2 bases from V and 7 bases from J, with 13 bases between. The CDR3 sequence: CASSFVQPWEQYF. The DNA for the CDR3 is TGCGCCAGCAGCTTTGTACAGCCGTGGGAGCAGTACTTC.

The CDR3 protein is CASSLGQGAGVNEQFF. As DNA, the CDR3 is TGTGCCAGCAGCTTGGGGCAGGGGGCAGGAGTCAATGAGCAGTTCTTC. V and J are TRBV5-8 and TRBJ2-1; 8 positions agree with TRBD1. CDR3 length: 16 amino acids. The V segment lost 0 bases and the J segment 6 bases; nucleotides outside the gene matches: 8. CDR1 SGHTS and CDR2 YDEGEE come from the germline V gene.

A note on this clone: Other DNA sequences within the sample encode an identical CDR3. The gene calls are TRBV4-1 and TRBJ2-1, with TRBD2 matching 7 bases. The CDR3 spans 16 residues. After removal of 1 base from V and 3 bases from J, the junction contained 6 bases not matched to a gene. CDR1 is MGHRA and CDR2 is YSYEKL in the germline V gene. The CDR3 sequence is CASSQGRTGGYNEQFF. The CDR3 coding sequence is TGCGCCAGCAGCCAAGGGAGGACGGGAGGCTACAATGAGCAGTTCTTC.

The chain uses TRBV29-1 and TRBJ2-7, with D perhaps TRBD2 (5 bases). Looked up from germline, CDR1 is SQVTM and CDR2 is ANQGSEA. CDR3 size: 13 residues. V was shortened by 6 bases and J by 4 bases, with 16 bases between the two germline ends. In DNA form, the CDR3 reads TGCAGCGTCACGGGAAGTAGCGAGTACGAGCAGTACTTC. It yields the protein CSVTGSSEYEQYF.

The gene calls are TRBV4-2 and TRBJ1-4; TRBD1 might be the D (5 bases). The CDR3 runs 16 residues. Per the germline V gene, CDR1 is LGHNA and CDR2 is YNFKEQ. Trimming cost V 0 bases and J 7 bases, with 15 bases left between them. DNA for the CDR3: TGTGCCAGCAGCCAAGAGGGATCTTGGGGGGGTGAAAAACTGTTTTTT. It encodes CASSQEGSWGGEKLFF.

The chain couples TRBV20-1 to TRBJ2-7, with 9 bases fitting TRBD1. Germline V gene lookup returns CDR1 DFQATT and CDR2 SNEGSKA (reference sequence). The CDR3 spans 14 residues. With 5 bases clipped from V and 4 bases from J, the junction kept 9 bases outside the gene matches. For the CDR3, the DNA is TGCAGTGCTCGTGGACAGGGGAAGGGATACGAGCAGTACTTC. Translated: CSARGQGKGYEQYF.

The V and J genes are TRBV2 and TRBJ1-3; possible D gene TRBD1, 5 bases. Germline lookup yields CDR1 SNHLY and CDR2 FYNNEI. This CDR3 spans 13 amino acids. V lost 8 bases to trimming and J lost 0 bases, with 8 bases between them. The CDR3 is CASLRDSGNTIYF. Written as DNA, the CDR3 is TGTGCCAGCCTCAGGGACTCTGGAAACACCATATATTTT.

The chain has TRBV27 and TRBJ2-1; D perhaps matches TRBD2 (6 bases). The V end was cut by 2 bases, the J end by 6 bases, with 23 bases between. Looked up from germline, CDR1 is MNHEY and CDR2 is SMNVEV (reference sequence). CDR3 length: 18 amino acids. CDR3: CASSLAPPIGAEGNEQFF. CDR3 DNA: TGTGCCAGCAGTTTAGCCCCCCCAATAGGAGCGGAGGGCAATGAGCAGTTCTTC.